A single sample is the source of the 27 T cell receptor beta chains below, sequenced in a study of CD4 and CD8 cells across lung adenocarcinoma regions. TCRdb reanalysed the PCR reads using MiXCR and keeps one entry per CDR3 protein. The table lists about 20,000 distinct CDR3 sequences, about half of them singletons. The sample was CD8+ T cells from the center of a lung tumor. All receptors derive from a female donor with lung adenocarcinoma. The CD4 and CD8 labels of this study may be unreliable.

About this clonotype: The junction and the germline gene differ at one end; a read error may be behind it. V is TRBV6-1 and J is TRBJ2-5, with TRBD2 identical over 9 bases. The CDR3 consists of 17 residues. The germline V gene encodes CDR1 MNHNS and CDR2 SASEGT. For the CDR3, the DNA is TGTGCCAGCCGGGGGGGGCGGGGGGGGGGGGACCAAGAGACGCAGTACTTC. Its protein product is CASRGGRGGGDQETQYF.

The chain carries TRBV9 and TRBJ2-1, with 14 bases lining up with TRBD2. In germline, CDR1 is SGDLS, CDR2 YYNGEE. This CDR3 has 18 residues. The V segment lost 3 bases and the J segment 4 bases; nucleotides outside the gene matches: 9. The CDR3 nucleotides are TGTGCCAGCAGCGACCCGGGACTAGCGGGAGAGGAGTACAATGAGCAGTTCTTC. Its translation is CASSDPGLAGEEYNEQFF.

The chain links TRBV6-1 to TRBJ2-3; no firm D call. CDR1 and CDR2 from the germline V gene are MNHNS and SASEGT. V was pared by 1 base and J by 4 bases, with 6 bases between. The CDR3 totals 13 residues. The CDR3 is CASSEGVPDTQYF. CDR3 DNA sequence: TGTGCCAGCAGTGAAGGGGTCCCAGATACGCAGTATTTT.

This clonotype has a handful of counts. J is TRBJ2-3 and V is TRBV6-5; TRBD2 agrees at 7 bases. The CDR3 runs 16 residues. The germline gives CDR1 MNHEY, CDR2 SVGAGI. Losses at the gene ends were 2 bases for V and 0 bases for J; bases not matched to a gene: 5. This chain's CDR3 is CASSYGRGPSTDTQYF. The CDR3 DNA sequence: TGTGCCAGCAGTTACGGGAGGGGACCGAGCACAGATACGCAGTATTTT.

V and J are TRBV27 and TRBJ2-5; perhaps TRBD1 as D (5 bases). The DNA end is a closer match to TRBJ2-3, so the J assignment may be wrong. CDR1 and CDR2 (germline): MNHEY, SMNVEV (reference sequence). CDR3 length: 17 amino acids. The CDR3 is CASSAEIGAGDQETQYF. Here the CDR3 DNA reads TGTGCCAGCAGTGCGGAAATAGGGGCCGGTGATCAAGAGACGCAGTATTTT.

The CDR3 sequence is CASRRGAGSSYEQYF. CDR3 coding DNA: TGTGCCAGCAGGAGAGGGGCGGGATCCTCCTACGAGCAGTACTTC. The V gene is TRBV6-1, the J gene TRBJ2-7, with TRBD2 as a possible D gene (6 bases). V lost 6 bases to trimming and J lost 0 bases, with 15 bases between them. The CDR3 is 15 amino acids. CDR1 and CDR2 from the germline V gene are MNHNS and SASEGT.

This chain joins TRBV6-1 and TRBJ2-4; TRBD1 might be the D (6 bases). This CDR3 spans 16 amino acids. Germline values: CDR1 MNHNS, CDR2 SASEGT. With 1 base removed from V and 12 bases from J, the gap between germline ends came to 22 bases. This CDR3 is CASSEEGVWAKDTQYF. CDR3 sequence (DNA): TGTGCCAGCAGTGAAGAGGGGGTGTGGGCGAAAGATACTCAGTACTTC.

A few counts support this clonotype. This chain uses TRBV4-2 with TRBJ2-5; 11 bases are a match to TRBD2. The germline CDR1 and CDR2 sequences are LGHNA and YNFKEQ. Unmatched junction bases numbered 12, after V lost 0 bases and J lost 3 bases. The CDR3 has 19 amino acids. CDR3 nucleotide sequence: TGTGCCAGCAGCCAAGATTCTACTAGCGGGAGAGGATTGGAAGAGACCCAGTACTTC. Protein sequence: CASSQDSTSGRGLEETQYF.

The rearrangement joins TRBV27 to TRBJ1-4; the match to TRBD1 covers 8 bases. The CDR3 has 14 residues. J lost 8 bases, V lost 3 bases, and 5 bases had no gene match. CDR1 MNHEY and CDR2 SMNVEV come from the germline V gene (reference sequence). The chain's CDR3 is CASSLRQGKEKLFF. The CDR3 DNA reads TGTGCCAGCAGTTTGAGACAGGGGAAGGAAAAACTGTTTTTT.

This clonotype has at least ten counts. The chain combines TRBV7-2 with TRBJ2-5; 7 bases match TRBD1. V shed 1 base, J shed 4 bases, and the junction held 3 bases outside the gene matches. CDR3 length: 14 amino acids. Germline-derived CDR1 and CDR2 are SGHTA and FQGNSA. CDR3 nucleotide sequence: TGTGCCAGCAGCTTAGATGCAGGGGGAGAGACCCAGTACTTC. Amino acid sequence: CASSLDAGGETQYF. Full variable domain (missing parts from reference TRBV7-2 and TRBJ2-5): GAGVSQSPSNKVTEKGKDVELRCDPISGHTALYWYRQSLGQGLEFLIYFQGNSAPDKSGLPSDRFSAERTGGSVSTLTIQRTQQEDSAVYLCASSLDAGGETQYFGPGTRLLVL.

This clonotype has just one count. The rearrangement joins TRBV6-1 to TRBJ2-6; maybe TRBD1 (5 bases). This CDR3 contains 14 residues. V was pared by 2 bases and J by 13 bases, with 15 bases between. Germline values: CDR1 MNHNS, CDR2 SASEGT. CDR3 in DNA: TGTGCCAGCAGTGAACAGAGTCAGGGTGTAGTCCTGACTTTC. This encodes CASSEQSQGVVLTF.

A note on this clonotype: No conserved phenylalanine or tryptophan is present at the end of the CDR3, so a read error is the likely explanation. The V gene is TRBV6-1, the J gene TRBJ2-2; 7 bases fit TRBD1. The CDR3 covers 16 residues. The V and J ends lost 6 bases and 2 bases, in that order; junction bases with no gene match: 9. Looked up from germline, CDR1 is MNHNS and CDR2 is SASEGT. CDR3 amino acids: CASRPQGELNTGELFS. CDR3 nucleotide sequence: TGTGCCAGCAGGCCCCAGGGGGAATTAAACACCGGGGAGCTGTTTTCT.

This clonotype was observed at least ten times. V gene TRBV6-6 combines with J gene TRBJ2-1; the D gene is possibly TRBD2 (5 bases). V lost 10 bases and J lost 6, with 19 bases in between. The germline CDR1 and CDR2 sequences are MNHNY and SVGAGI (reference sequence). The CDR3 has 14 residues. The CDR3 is CATAGMADRNEQFF. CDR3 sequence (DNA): TGTGCCACCGCGGGCATGGCTGATCGCAATGAGCAGTTCTTC.

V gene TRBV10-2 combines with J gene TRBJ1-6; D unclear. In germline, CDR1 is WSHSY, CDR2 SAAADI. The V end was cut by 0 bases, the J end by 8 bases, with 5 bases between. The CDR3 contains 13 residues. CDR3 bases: TGCGCCAGCAGTGAGTCTCGGGATTCACCCCTCCACTTT. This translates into CASSESRDSPLHF.

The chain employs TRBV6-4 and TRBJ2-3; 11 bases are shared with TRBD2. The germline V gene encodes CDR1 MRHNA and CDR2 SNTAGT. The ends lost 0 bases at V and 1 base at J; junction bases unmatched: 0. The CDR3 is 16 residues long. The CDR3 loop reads CASSDSTSGGTDTQYF. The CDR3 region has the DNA TGTGCCAGCAGTGACTCGACTAGCGGGGGCACAGATACGCAGTATTTT.

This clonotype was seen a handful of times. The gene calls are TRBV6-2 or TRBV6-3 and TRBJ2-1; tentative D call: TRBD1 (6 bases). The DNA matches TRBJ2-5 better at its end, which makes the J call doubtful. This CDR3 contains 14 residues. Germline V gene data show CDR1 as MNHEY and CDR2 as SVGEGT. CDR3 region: CASSPGRGAETQYF. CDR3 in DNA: TGTGCCAGCAGCCCGGGCAGGGGAGCAGAGACCCAGTACTTC.

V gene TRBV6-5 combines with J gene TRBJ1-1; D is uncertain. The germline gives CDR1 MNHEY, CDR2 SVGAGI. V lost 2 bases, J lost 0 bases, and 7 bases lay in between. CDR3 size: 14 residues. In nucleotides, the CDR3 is TGTGCCAGCAGTTACGATTACATGAACACTGAAGCTTTCTTT. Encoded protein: CASSYDYMNTEAFF.

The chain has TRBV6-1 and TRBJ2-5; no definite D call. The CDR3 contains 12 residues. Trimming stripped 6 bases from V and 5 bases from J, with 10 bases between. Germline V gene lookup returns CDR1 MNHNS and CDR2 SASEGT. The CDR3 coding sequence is TGTGCCAGCAGCGCTTACCGTGAGACCCAGTACTTC. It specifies CASSAYRETQYF.

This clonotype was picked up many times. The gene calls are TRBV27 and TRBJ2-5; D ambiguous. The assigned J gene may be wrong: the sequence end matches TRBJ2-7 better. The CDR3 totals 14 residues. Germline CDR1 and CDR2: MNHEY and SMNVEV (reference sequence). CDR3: CASSLHSFDYEQYF. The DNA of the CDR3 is TGTGCCAGCAGTTTACACAGTTTTGACTACGAGCAGTACTTC.

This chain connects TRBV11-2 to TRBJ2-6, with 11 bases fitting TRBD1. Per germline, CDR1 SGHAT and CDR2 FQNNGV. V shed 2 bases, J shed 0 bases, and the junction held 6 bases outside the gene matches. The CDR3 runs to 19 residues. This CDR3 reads CASSLIRTGGGSGANVLTF. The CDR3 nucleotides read TGTGCCAGCAGCTTAATAAGGACAGGGGGCGGCTCTGGGGCCAACGTCCTGACTTTC.

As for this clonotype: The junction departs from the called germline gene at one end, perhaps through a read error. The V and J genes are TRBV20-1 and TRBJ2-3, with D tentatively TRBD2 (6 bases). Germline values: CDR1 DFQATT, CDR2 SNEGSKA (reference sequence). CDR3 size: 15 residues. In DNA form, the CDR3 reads TGCAGTGCGGGAGGTTGTGGCGGTGACACAGATACCCAGTATTTT. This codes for CSAGGCGGDTDTQYF.

CDR3 sequence (DNA): TGCGCGGGGAGTGGGACCAGGCGCCAAGATACGCAGTACTTC. Protein product: CAGSGTRRQDTQYF. The chain links TRBV10-1 to TRBJ2-5; TRBD1 or TRBD2 may be the D gene (5 bases each). Looked up from germline, CDR1 is WNHNN and CDR2 is SYGVQD (reference sequence). There are 14 residues in the CDR3.

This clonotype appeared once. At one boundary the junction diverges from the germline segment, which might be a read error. In nucleotides, the CDR3 is TGTGCCAGCAGTCGAGACGCGGGGTTGTGTGCCACAGACACTCAGTACTTT. Its translation: CASSRDAGLCATDTQYF. The rearrangement joins TRBV27 to TRBJ2-3, with D tentatively TRBD2 (6 bases). This CDR3 comprises 17 residues. From germline, CDR1 is MNHEY and CDR2 SMNVEV (reference sequence).

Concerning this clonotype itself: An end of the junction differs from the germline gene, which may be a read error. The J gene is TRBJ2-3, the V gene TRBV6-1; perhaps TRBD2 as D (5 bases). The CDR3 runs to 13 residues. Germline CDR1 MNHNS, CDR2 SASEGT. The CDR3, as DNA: TGTGCGAGCAGTGGCTTGAAGGGAGAGACCCAGTACTTT. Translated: CASSGLKGETQYF.

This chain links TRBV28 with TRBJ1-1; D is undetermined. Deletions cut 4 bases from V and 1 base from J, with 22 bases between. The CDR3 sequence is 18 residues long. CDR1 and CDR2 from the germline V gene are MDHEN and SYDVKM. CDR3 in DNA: TGTGCCAGCAGTTCCTCTGACTTTGGGGAAGCGGGGAACACTGAAGCTTTCTTT. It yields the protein CASSSSDFGEAGNTEAFF. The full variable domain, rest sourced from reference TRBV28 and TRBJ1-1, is DVKVTQSSRYLVKRTGEKVFLECVQDMDHENMFWYRQDPGLGLRLIYFSYDVKMKEKGDIPEGYSVSREKKERFSLILESASTNQTSMYLCASSSSDFGEAGNTEAFFGQGTRLTVV.

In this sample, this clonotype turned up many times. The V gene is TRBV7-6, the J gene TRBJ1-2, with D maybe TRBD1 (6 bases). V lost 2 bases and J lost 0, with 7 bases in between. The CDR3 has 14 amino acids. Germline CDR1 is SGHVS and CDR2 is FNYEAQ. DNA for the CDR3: TGTGCCAGCAGCTTAACAGGGTCTAACTATGGCTACACCTTC. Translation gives CASSLTGSNYGYTF.

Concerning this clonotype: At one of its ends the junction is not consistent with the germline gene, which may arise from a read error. CDR3 residues: CASGPPNMQYF. The CDR3 DNA reads TGTGCCAGCGGTCCTCCAAACATGCAGTACTTT. V gene TRBV27 combines with J gene TRBJ2-4; no clear D gene. CDR1 is MNHEY and CDR2 is SMNVEV in the germline V gene (reference sequence). This CDR3 spans 11 amino acids.